This T cell receptor (beta chain) was observed in a study of T cells in Graves' hyperthyroidism and ophthalmopathy. Researchers amplified the TCR beta CDR3 regions from RNA transcripts. Initially, a first-round RT-PCR of the TCR CDR3 employed the HTBI primer set. TCRdb reprocessed the multiplex PCR reads via MiXCR and lists one record per CDR3 protein. This table holds more than 450,000 distinct CDR3 sequences, 11% to 15% found once. The CDR3 spans 15 residues. With V trimmed by 0 bases and J by 2 bases, 1 base remained unmatched. Germline V lookup: CDR1 SGHTA, CDR2 FQGTGA. V gene TRBV7-3 combines with J gene TRBJ2-1; the match to TRBD2 covers 7 bases. Sequencing input: blood. The sequence derives from a woman between 40 and 50 years old with Graves' hyperthyroidism. CDR3 sequence: CASSLTTSAYNEQFF. CDR3 in DNA: TGTGCCAGCAGCTTAACAACTAGCGCCTACAATGAGCAGTTCTTC.